The next 27 T cell receptor beta chains were all read from a single sample in a study of CD8+CD57+ T cells in acquired aplastic anemia. Previously, flow cytometry had revealed CD8+CD57+ cell expansion in the patients chosen for sequencing. Genomic DNA served as template for TCR beta VDJ and CDR3 profiling. TCRdb analysed the reads with MiXCR anew, one entry per CDR3 protein. The data contain about 160,000 distinct CDR3 sequences, less than 50% of them singletons. Sequenced sample: sorted CD4+, CD8+, or CD8+CD57+ T cells (not recorded which) from PBMCs. The receptors stem from a human donor with aplastic anemia.

This clonotype was recorded at least ten times. The chain carries TRBV9 and TRBJ1-2, with no clear D. Germline-derived CDR1 and CDR2 are SGDLS and YYNGEE. V lost 0 bases to trimming and J lost 4 bases, with 10 bases between them. The CDR3 extends over 14 amino acids. CDR3 region: CASSVAEGAYGYTF. The DNA for the CDR3 is TGTGCCAGCAGCGTAGCTGAGGGCGCCTATGGCTACACCTTC.

This clonotype was observed at least ten times. The chain links TRBV11-3 to TRBJ1-6, with D unclear. V was pared by 2 bases and J by 7 bases, with 9 bases between. This CDR3 comprises 14 residues. CDR1 and CDR2 (germline): SGHNT, YENEEA. CDR3 amino acids: CASSLPWSNSPLHF. The CDR3 DNA sequence: TGTGCCAGCAGCTTACCCTGGAGCAATTCACCCCTCCACTTT. Based on the CDR3 plus reference TRBV11-3 and TRBJ1-6, the full variable domain is EAGVVQSPRYKIIEKKQPVAFWCNPISGHNTLYWYLQNLGQGPELLIRYENEEAVDDSQLPKDRFSAERLKGVDSTLKIQPAELGDSAVYLCASSLPWSNSPLHFGNGTRLTVT.

This clonotype occurred many times. The chain is built from TRBV27 and TRBJ1-2, with TRBD1 as a possible D gene (5 bases). The CDR3 contains 13 residues. The V gene's germline CDR1 is MNHEY and CDR2 SMNVEV (reference sequence). V shed 7 bases and J shed 4 bases, with 13 bases lying between them. In nucleotides, the CDR3 is TGTGCCAGCACCAAAGGGGCAGCCTATGGCTACACCTTC. Its translation is CASTKGAAYGYTF.

The chain employs TRBV2 and TRBJ1-5; D call uncertain. This CDR3 comprises 12 residues. Per the germline V gene, CDR1 is SNHLY and CDR2 is FYNNEI. The V end lost 4 bases, the J end lost 4 bases, and 5 bases lay between the germline ends. In DNA, the CDR3 is TGTGCCAGCAGTGGACCAAATCAGCCCCAGCATTTT. This gives the protein CASSGPNQPQHF.

The J gene is TRBJ1-1, the V gene TRBV19, with 7 bases fitting TRBD1. CDR3 length: 12 residues. Germline assignment: CDR1 LNHDA and CDR2 SQIVND (reference sequence). Germline trimming cut 2 bases from V and 6 bases from J; bases unmatched to any gene: 0. The CDR3 bases are TGTGCCAGTAGTATACAGGGGGCTGAAGCTTTCTTT. Its protein is CASSIQGAEAFF.

In its sample, this clonotype was seen many times. The J gene is TRBJ2-5, the V gene TRBV11-2; the D is unclear. Per the germline V gene, CDR1 is SGHAT and CDR2 is FQNNGV. The length of the CDR3 is 14 residues. Trimming pared 1 base from V and 1 base from J, leaving 7 bases between. This chain's CDR3 is CASSLGHGQETQYF. The CDR3 DNA reads TGTGCCAGCAGCTTAGGACACGGCCAAGAGACCCAGTACTTC.

In this sample, this clonotype turned up many times. V usage is TRBV6-1 and J usage is TRBJ1-5, with D perhaps matching TRBD1 (6 bases). Germline CDR1 and CDR2: MNHNS and SASEGT. The CDR3 totals 15 residues. V was cut by 7 bases and J by 5 bases, with 18 bases left in between. CDR3 loop: CASIPTGYPHQPQHF. CDR3 DNA sequence: TGTGCCAGCATTCCAACAGGGTATCCCCATCAGCCCCAGCATTTT.

This chain links TRBV7-2 with TRBJ1-1; possible D gene TRBD1, 5 bases. The CDR3 loop spans 13 amino acids. CDR1 is SGHTA and CDR2 is FQGNSA in the germline V gene. Deletions cut 8 bases from V and 1 base from J, with 11 bases between. CDR3 loop: CASQGRKNTEAFF. CDR3 sequence (DNA): TGTGCCAGCCAGGGTCGGAAGAACACTGAAGCTTTCTTT.

Many counts were recorded for this clonotype. V usage is TRBV7-2 and J usage is TRBJ2-3; 9 nucleotides align to TRBD2. With V trimmed by 1 base and J by 6 bases, 8 bases remained unmatched. The CDR3 consists of 16 residues. CDR1 and CDR2 (germline): SGHTA, FQGNSA. The CDR3 protein is CASSLVLAGDVDTQYF. Here the CDR3 DNA reads TGTGCCAGCAGCTTAGTCTTAGCGGGAGACGTTGATACGCAGTATTTT.

With regard to this clonotype: The missing conserved phenylalanine or tryptophan at the end of this CDR3 makes a read error likely. The DNA is left out, because the CDR3 cannot be placed on it with certainty; the CDR3 is given as TCRdb lists it. The chain employs TRBV7-9 and TRBJ1-1. The CDR3 totals 11 residues, both ends included. The germline CDR1 and CDR2 sequences are SEHNR and FQNEAQ (reference sequence). This CDR3 reads CASSLATVFTL.

With regard to this clonotype: The conserved phenylalanine or tryptophan normally closing the CDR3 is absent here, so this likely arose from a read error. The genes are TRBV25-1 and TRBJ2-5; D might be TRBD1 or TRBD2, each matching 6 bases. CDR3 length equals 14 residues. CDR1 MGHDK and CDR2 SYGVNS come from the germline V gene. Trimming removed 2 bases at V and 5 bases at J, with 12 bases between. The DNA for the CDR3 is TGTGCCAGCAGTGAAACGGGGGCTTTGGAGACCCAGTACCTC. It translates to CASSETGALETQYL.

This clonotype has a handful of counts. A junction end diverges from the germline sequence, so it may reflect a read error. The J gene is TRBJ2-1, the V gene TRBV9; D gene uncertain. In germline, CDR1 is SGDLS, CDR2 YYNGEE. The CDR3 has 14 residues. CDR3 sequence reads: CASTGGGSYNERFF. As DNA, the CDR3 is TGTGCCAGCACGGGCGGCGGCTCCTACAATGAGCGGTTCTTC.

This chain connects TRBV6-5 to TRBJ2-7, with D possibly being TRBD1 or TRBD2 (5 bases each). The CDR3 length is 16 residues. Germline V gene lookup returns CDR1 MNHEY and CDR2 SVGAGI. The V end lost 1 base, the J end lost 3 bases, and 16 bases lay between the germline ends. The CDR3: CASSYLRGRSGYEQYF. For the CDR3, the DNA is TGTGCCAGCAGTTACTTACGGGGCAGGTCGGGCTACGAGCAGTACTTC.

The chain employs TRBV5-1 and TRBJ2-1, with no clear D. V lost 0 bases and J lost 7, with 14 bases in between. CDR3 length equals 15 residues. Germline loops: CDR1 SGHRS, CDR2 YFSETQ. The CDR3 sequence: CASSLGLDSLNEQFF. The CDR3, as DNA: TGCGCCAGCAGCTTGGGGCTAGATTCCCTTAATGAGCAGTTCTTC.

The V gene is TRBV2, the J gene TRBJ2-3; D is undetermined. The germline V gene has CDR1 SNHLY and CDR2 FYNNEI. This CDR3 is 16 amino acids long. Between the trimmed V and J ends, which lost 4 bases and 0 bases, there was a span of 14 bases. CDR3 residues: CASSGLAGSSTDTQYF. For the CDR3, the DNA is TGTGCCAGCAGTGGTTTAGCAGGATCTAGCACAGATACGCAGTATTTT.

Concerning this clonotype itself: The missing conserved phenylalanine or tryptophan at the end of this CDR3 makes a read error likely. The chain recombines TRBV24-1 with TRBJ2-7; possibly TRBD1 for D (6 bases). The CDR3 length is 13 residues. Germline CDR1 is KGHDR and CDR2 is SFDVKD. V lost 4 bases and J 6 bases, leaving 12 bases between the germline ends. The CDR3 reads CATSDLTGSEQYL. In DNA, the CDR3 is TGTGCCACCAGTGACTTAACAGGGAGCGAGCAGTACCTC.

The chain is built from TRBV10-3 and TRBJ1-3; D is perhaps TRBD1 (5 bases). CDR1 and CDR2 from the germline V gene are ENHRY and SYGVKD. The CDR3 is 15 residues long. Between the trimmed V and J ends, which lost 10 bases and 0 bases, there was a span of 16 bases. The chain's CDR3 is CASIQAGRSGNTIYF. The CDR3 DNA is TGTGCCAGCATCCAAGCGGGACGCTCTGGAAACACCATATATTTT.

The chain couples TRBV7-8 to TRBJ2-7; D remains ambiguous. The germline V gene has CDR1 SGHVS and CDR2 FQNEAQ. This CDR3 has 15 amino acids. V lost 5 bases and J 0 bases, leaving 14 bases between the germline ends. The CDR3 is CASSQSETPSYEQYF. The CDR3 DNA is TGTGCCAGCAGCCAGTCAGAGACACCCTCCTACGAGCAGTACTTC.

The chain recombines TRBV25-1 with TRBJ2-1, with 7 bases lining up with TRBD1. The CDR3 is 13 residues long. The ends lost 7 bases at V and 8 bases at J; junction bases unmatched: 8. Germline V lookup: CDR1 MGHDK, CDR2 SYGVNS. The CDR3 bases are TGTGCCAGCACCAAACAGGGGTTTCATGAGCAGTTCTTC. As protein: CASTKQGFHEQFF. The variable domain in full, completed from reference TRBV25-1 and TRBJ2-1, reads EADIYQTPRYLVIGTGKKITLECSQTMGHDKMYWYQQDPGMELHLIHYSYGVNSTEKGDLSSESTVSRIRTEHFPLTLESARPSHTSQYLCASTKQGFHEQFFGPGTRLTVL.

The chain joins TRBV7-2 to TRBJ1-1, with 7 positions matching TRBD1. Germline CDR1 and CDR2: SGHTA and FQGNSA. J gave up 10 bases and V 4 bases, and 3 bases lay outside the gene matches. This CDR3 region has 11 residues. The CDR3 DNA follows: TGTGCCAGCAGCTCCAGACAGGGAGCTTTCTTT. This encodes CASSSRQGAFF.

This clonotype was recorded at least ten times. The chain joins TRBV20-1 to TRBJ1-1, with D perhaps matching TRBD1 (6 bases). Germline CDR1 reads DFQATT; CDR2 reads SNEGSKA (reference sequence). The CDR3 is 13 amino acids. V shed 3 bases and J shed 4 bases, with 12 bases lying between them. DNA for the CDR3: TGCAGTGCTAGGCCTATCAGGGGCACTGAAGCTTTCTTT. Protein sequence: CSARPIRGTEAFF.

At least ten counts were recorded for this clonotype. At one of its ends the junction is not consistent with the germline gene, which may arise from a read error. The chain couples TRBV2 to TRBJ1-1, with D maybe TRBD1 (5 bases). Germline lookup yields CDR1 SNHLY and CDR2 FYNNEI. This CDR3 is 13 amino acids long. CDR3 region: CASSEALLRGTLF. The CDR3 coding sequence is TGTGCCAGCAGTGAAGCGCTTCTACGGGGGACCCTCTTT.

This rearrangement joins TRBV10-3 to TRBJ2-1; D is possibly TRBD2 (6 bases). In germline, CDR1 is ENHRY, CDR2 SYGVKD. Deletions cut 5 bases from V and 6 bases from J, with 8 bases between. This CDR3 comprises 12 residues. The CDR3 DNA sequence: TGTGCCATCAGTTCGACTAGCAATGAGCAGTTCTTC. It translates to CAISSTSNEQFF.

Points on this clonotype: This could be a read error, since a much larger clone is one nucleotide away. The V gene is TRBV5-6, the J gene TRBJ1-1; TRBD1 matches at 9 bases. Germline CDR1 is SGHDT and CDR2 is YYEEEE. This CDR3 has 14 residues. CDR3 sequence: CASSGGTGNTGAFF. The CDR3 DNA sequence: TGTGCCAGCAGCGGGGGGACAGGGAACACTGGAGCTTTCTTT.

A word on this clonotype: This could be a read error, since a much larger clone is one nucleotide away. The chain links TRBV13 to TRBJ1-2; D gene uncertain. This CDR3 spans 13 amino acids. V dropped 5 bases and J dropped 8 bases, with 15 bases sitting between them. Germline V gene data show CDR1 as PRHDT and CDR2 as FYEKMQ (reference sequence). In DNA form, the CDR3 reads TGTGCCAGCAGCAAACCGGGGAAGAGAGGCTACACCTTC. Its protein is CASSKPGKRGYTF.

The rearrangement links TRBV7-9 to TRBJ2-5; possibly TRBD1 for D (5 bases). The V and J ends lost 5 bases and 0 bases respectively, with 10 bases between them. CDR1 is SEHNR and CDR2 is FQNEAQ in the germline V gene (reference sequence). The CDR3 is 14 residues long. The CDR3 region is CASSPRTNQETQYF. CDR3 bases: TGTGCCAGCAGCCCCCGGACAAACCAAGAGACCCAGTACTTC.

This chain uses TRBV4-1 with TRBJ2-7; 10 bases align to TRBD1. Germline CDR1 is MGHRA and CDR2 is YSYEKL. With V trimmed by 6 bases and J by 1 base, 9 bases remained unmatched. The CDR3 is 16 amino acids. CDR3: CASSRGTGQGSYEQYF. The CDR3 region has the DNA TGCGCCAGCAGTAGGGGAACGGGACAGGGGTCCTACGAGCAGTACTTC.